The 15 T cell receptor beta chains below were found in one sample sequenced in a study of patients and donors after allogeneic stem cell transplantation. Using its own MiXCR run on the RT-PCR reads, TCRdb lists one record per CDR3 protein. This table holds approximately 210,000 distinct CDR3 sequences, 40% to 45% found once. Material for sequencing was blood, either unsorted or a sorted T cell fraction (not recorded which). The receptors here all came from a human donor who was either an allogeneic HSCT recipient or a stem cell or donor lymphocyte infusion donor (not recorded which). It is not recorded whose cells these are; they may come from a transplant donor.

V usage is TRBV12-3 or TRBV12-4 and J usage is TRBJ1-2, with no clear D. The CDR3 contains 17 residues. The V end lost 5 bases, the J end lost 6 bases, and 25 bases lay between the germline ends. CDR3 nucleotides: TGTGCCAGCAGTAGCCTAGGCCCTACGGGTAGAAGAGATGGCTACACCTTC. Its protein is CASSSLGPTGRRDGYTF.

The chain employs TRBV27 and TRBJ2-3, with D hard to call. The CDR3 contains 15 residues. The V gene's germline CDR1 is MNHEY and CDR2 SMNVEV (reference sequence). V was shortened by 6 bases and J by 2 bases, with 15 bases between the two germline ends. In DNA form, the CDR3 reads TGTGCCAGCAGCCCTTTCACCACATTCACAGATACGCAGTATTTT. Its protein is CASSPFTTFTDTQYF.

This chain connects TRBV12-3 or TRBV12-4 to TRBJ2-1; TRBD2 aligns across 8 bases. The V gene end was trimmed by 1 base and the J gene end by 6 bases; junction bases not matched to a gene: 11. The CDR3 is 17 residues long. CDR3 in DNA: TGTGCCAGCAGTTTAGGGCTGGGACTAGAGGTGGCCAATGAGCAGTTCTTC. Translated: CASSLGLGLEVANEQFF.

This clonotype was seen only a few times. CDR3 region: CASARGSGEAFF. In nucleotides, the CDR3 is TGCGCCAGCGCCAGGGGGTCCGGTGAAGCTTTCTTT. The V and J genes are TRBV5-1 and TRBJ1-1; 7 bases align to TRBD1. V lost 7 bases to trimming and J lost 7 bases; unmatched junction nucleotides: 7. Looked up from germline, CDR1 is SGHRS and CDR2 is YFSETQ. The CDR3 consists of 12 residues.

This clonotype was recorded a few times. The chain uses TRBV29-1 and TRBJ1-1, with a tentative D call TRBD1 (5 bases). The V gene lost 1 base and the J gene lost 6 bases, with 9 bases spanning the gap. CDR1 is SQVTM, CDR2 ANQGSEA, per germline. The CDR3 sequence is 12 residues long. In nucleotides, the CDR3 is TGCAGCGTTGAAGGTGGGGGTCCTGAAGCTTTCTTT. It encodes CSVEGGGPEAFF.

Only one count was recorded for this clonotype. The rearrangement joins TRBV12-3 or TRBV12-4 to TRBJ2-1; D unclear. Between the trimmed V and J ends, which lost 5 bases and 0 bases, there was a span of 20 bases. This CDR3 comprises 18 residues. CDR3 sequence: CASSPGTFTESSYNEQFF. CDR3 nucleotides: TGTGCCAGCAGTCCAGGCACCTTTACAGAAAGCTCCTACAATGAGCAGTTCTTC.

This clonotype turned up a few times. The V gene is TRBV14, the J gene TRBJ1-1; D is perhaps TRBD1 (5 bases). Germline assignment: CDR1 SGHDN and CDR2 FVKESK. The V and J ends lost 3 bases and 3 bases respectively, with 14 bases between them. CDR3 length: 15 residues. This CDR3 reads CASSQRQYVDTEAFF. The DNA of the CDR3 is TGTGCCAGCAGCCAGCGACAGTACGTTGACACTGAAGCTTTCTTT.

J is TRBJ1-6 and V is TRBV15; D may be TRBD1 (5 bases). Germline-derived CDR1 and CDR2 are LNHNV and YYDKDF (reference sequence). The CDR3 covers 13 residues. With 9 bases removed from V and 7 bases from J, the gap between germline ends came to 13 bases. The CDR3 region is CATGDSPNSPLHF. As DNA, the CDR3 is TGTGCCACTGGCGACAGTCCCAATTCACCCCTCCACTTT.

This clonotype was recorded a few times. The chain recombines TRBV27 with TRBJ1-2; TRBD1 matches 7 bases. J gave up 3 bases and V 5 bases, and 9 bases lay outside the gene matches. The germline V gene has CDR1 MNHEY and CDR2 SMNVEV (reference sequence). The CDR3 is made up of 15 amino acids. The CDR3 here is CASSLDGTADYGYTF. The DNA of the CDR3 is TGTGCCAGCAGTCTAGACGGGACAGCAGACTATGGCTACACCTTC.

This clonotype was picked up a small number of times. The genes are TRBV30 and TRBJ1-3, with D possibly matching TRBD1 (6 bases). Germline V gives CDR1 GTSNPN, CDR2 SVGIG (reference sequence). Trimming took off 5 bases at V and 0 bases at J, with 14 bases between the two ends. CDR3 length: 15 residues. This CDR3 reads CAWEGGQFSGNTIYF. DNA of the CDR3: TGTGCCTGGGAGGGGGGGCAGTTCTCTGGAAACACCATATATTTT.

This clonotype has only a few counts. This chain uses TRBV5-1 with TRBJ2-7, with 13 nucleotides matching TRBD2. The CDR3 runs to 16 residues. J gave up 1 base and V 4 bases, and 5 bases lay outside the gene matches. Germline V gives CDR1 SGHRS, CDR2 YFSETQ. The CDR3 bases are TGCGCCAGCAGCACGGGACTAGCGGGAAGGTCCTACGAGCAGTACTTC. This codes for CASSTGLAGRSYEQYF.

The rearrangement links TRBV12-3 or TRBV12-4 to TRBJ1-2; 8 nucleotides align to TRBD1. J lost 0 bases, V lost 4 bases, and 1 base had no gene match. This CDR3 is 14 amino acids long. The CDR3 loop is CASSYRGSNYGYTF. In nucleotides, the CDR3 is TGTGCCAGCAGTTACAGGGGGTCTAACTATGGCTACACCTTC.

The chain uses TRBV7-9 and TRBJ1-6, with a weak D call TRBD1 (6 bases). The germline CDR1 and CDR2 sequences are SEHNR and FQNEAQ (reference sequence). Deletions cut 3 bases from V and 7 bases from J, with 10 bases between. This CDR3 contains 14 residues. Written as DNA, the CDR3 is TGTGCCAGCAGCTTCGGGGGCTCAAATTCACCCCTCCACTTT. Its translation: CASSFGGSNSPLHF.

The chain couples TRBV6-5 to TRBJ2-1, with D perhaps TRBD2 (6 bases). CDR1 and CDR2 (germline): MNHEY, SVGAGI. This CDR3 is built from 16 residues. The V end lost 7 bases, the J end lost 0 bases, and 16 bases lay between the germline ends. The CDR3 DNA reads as TGTGCCAGCATCGGGTGGGGGGAGCGCTCCTACAATGAGCAGTTCTTC. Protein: CASIGWGERSYNEQFF.

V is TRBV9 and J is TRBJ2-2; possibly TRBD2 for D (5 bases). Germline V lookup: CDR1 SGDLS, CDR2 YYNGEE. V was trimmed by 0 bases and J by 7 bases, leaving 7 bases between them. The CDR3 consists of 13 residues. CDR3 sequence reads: CASSVVGSGELFF. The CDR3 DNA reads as TGTGCCAGCAGCGTAGTAGGGAGCGGGGAGCTGTTTTTT.